The 15 T cell receptor beta chains listed next were all sequenced from one sample in a study of CD8+CD57+ T cells in acquired aplastic anemia. Genomic DNA provided the template from which TCR beta VDJ and CDR3 profiles were obtained. Via MiXCR, TCRdb re-called the reads, giving one row per CDR3 protein. The sample carries some 68,000 distinct CDR3 sequences, under 65% recorded once. The sequencing input was sorted CD4+, CD8+, or CD8+CD57+ T cells (not recorded which) from PBMCs. All receptors derive from a human donor in good health, serving as a control.

V and J are TRBV4-1 and TRBJ2-6, with TRBD1 identical over 7 bases. The V gene's germline CDR1 is MGHRA and CDR2 YSYEKL. V lost 3 bases to trimming and J lost 0 bases; unmatched junction nucleotides: 2. CDR3 length: 16 residues. DNA of the CDR3: TGCGCCAGCAGCCAGGGACAGAGCTCTGGGGCCAACGTCCTGACTTTC. Translation gives CASSQGQSSGANVLTF.

This clonotype was seen once. The chain employs TRBV29-1 and TRBJ2-1; 11 nucleotides match TRBD1. This CDR3 has 14 amino acids. Germline V CDR1 and CDR2: SQVTM, ANQGSEA. J was trimmed by 3 bases and V by 8 bases; bases with no gene match: 6. This chain's CDR3 is CSTRTGGGYNEQFF. CDR3 in DNA: TGCAGCACGCGGACAGGGGGCGGCTACAATGAGCAGTTCTTC.

Ten or more counts support this clonotype. The chain uses TRBV7-3 and TRBJ2-1; unclear D gene. V gave up 5 bases and J gave up 8 bases, with 19 bases separating them. Germline loops: CDR1 SGHTA, CDR2 FQGTGA. This CDR3 spans 15 amino acids. The CDR3 protein is CASSPPGIGSDEQFF. The DNA for the CDR3 is TGTGCCAGCAGCCCCCCTGGTATTGGCTCGGATGAGCAGTTCTTC.

The V gene is TRBV10-1, the J gene TRBJ2-1; possibly TRBD2 for D (6 bases). The CDR3 has 17 residues. Trimming took off 6 bases at V and 5 bases at J, with 23 bases between the two ends. Germline loops: CDR1 WNHNN, CDR2 SYGVQD (reference sequence). The CDR3 DNA reads TGCGCCAGCAGCCCCAGGGCTAGCGTTGATGTCGACAATGAGCAGTTCTTC. Protein: CASSPRASVDVDNEQFF.

The J gene is TRBJ2-6, the V gene TRBV2; D not resolved. Germline CDR1 is SNHLY and CDR2 is FYNNEI. The CDR3 extends over 14 amino acids. The germline V and J ends were trimmed by 1 base and 1 base, with 2 bases remaining between them. The CDR3 DNA reads as TGTGCCAGCAGTGAAGTATCTGGGGCCAACGTCCTGACTTTC. Protein product: CASSEVSGANVLTF.

This clonotype was detected ten times or more. The V and J genes are TRBV6-1 and TRBJ1-2, with D possibly TRBD1 on 6 matching bases. V was clipped by 7 bases and J by 4 bases, with 22 bases between them. The CDR3 sequence is 16 residues long. Germline loops: CDR1 MNHNS, CDR2 SASEGT. The CDR3 is CASNSDGGPLTYGYTF. The CDR3 DNA is TGTGCCAGCAACTCTGATGGGGGGCCCCTTACCTATGGCTACACCTTC.

Remarks on this clonotype: One end of the junction varies from germline; a read error may be responsible. The V gene is TRBV13, the J gene TRBJ2-7; a weak D match, TRBD1 (6 bases). Germline V CDR1 and CDR2: PRHDT, FYEKMQ (reference sequence). There are 14 residues in the CDR3. CDR3 residues: CASSLVRTGYEQCF. The CDR3 nucleotides read TGTGCCAGCAGCCTCGTTCGAACAGGGTACGAGCAGTGCTTC.

In its sample, this clonotype was seen many times. This chain connects TRBV7-9 to TRBJ1-5; D gene unclear. The germline CDR1 and CDR2 sequences are SEHNR and FQNEAQ (reference sequence). V lost 4 bases to trimming and J lost 3 bases, with 16 bases between them. This CDR3 region has 16 residues. CDR3 in amino acids: CASSSNSAVINQPQHF. CDR3 sequence (DNA): TGTGCCAGCAGCTCCAATTCGGCAGTTATCAATCAGCCCCAGCATTTT.

In its sample, this clonotype was seen many times. The rearrangement joins TRBV27 to TRBJ1-2; no definite D call. Germline V gene data show CDR1 as MNHEY and CDR2 as SMNVEV (reference sequence). Trimming pared 1 base from V and 7 bases from J, leaving 19 bases between. CDR3 length equals 16 residues. For the CDR3, the DNA is TGTGCCAGCAGTTTATTGGGCGGAGCGTGGTCGGGTGGCTACACCTTC. The encoded protein is CASSLLGGAWSGGYTF.

In its sample, this clonotype was seen once. This CDR3 reads CASPRGQGTYEQYF. The CDR3 region has the DNA TGTGCCAGCCCCCGGGGACAGGGAACCTACGAGCAGTACTTC. This chain uses TRBV2 with TRBJ2-7; 9 bases map to TRBD1. The germline CDR1 and CDR2 sequences are SNHLY and FYNNEI. The CDR3 covers 14 residues. V trimming: 8 bases; J trimming: 2 bases; junction bases outside the gene matches: 7.

This clonotype appeared a few times. The chain employs TRBV24-1 and TRBJ2-1; 9 positions agree with TRBD2. This CDR3 comprises 12 residues. The germline V gene encodes CDR1 KGHDR and CDR2 SFDVKD. With 5 bases clipped from V and 9 bases from J, the junction kept 1 base outside the gene matches. CDR3 region: CATSATSGEQFF. DNA of the CDR3: TGTGCCACCAGTGCGACTAGCGGTGAGCAGTTCTTC.

This clonotype was observed at least ten times. This sequence joins TRBV6-1 and TRBJ2-1, with unresolved D. Trimming removed 3 bases from V and 0 bases from J, with 9 bases in between. This CDR3 is 15 amino acids long. CDR1 MNHNS and CDR2 SASEGT come from the germline V gene. The CDR3 protein is CASSDIKSSYNEQFF. The DNA of the CDR3 is TGTGCCAGCAGTGATATCAAGAGCTCCTACAATGAGCAGTTCTTC.

CDR3 nucleotides: TGTGCCAGTAGTATAACGTCGAATTCACCCCTCCACTTT. Its protein product is CASSITSNSPLHF. The chain links TRBV19 to TRBJ1-6, with unresolved D. This CDR3 contains 13 residues. The germline V and J ends were trimmed by 2 bases and 7 bases, with 6 bases remaining between them. Germline assignment: CDR1 LNHDA and CDR2 SQIVND (reference sequence). Drawing the rest from reference TRBV19 and TRBJ1-6, the complete variable domain is DGGITQSPKYLFRKEGQNVTLSCEQNLNHDAMYWYRQDPGQGLRLIYYSQIVNDFQKGDIAEGYSVSREKKESFPLTVTSAQKNPTAFYLCASSITSNSPLHFGNGTRLTVT.

The chain carries TRBV19 and TRBJ1-4; 12 bases fit TRBD1. The CDR3 has 18 amino acids. Losses at the gene ends were 10 bases for V and 2 bases for J; bases not matched to a gene: 14. CDR1 LNHDA and CDR2 SQIVND come from the germline V gene (reference sequence). The CDR3 spells CATGTGGHSPITNEKLFF. The CDR3 DNA sequence: TGTGCCACCGGGACAGGGGGCCACTCTCCAATTACTAATGAAAAACTGTTTTTT.

This clonotype was picked up a small number of times. The chain has TRBV3-1 and TRBJ2-2; 9 positions match TRBD2. CDR1 is LGHDT and CDR2 is YNNKEL in the germline V gene (reference sequence). The CDR3 has 18 residues. The J segment lost 3 bases and the V segment lost 1 base, leaving 9 bases of the junction unmatched. For the CDR3, the DNA is TGTGCCAGCAGCCAAGGCGCGGGAGGGGGTACGGACACCGGGGAGCTGTTTTTT. Amino acids: CASSQGAGGGTDTGELFF. The whole variable domain, filled in from reference TRBV3-1 and TRBJ2-2, reads DTAVSQTPKYLVTQMGNDKSIKCEQNLGHDTMYWYKQDSKKFLKIMFSYNNKELIINETVPNRFSPKSPDKAHLNLHINSLELGDSAVYFCASSQGAGGGTDTGELFFGEGSRLTVL.